What follows are 30 T cell receptor beta chains derived from one specimen sequenced in a study of early T cells in non-severe SARS-CoV-2 infection. Each CDR3 protein is one row after TCRdb ran MiXCR on the 5' RACE reads. The sample holds 63,000 or so distinct CDR3 sequences, over 9.5% seen once. The sample taken for sequencing was whole blood. Source of these receptors: an adult who was a healthcare worker with PCR-confirmed SARS-CoV-2 infection or an uninfected control (not recorded which).

J is TRBJ2-5 and V is TRBV4-2; D may correspond to TRBD1 or TRBD2 (6 bases each). Germline V CDR1 and CDR2: LGHNA, YNFKEQ. The CDR3 runs to 15 residues. V gave up 1 base and J gave up 3 bases, with 12 bases separating them. The CDR3 region is CASSQGRGGKETQYF. CDR3 sequence (DNA): TGTGCCAGCAGCCAAGGGAGAGGGGGGAAAGAGACCCAGTACTTC.

This clonotype was picked up a small number of times. V is TRBV20-1 and J is TRBJ2-1; 12 bases are a match to TRBD2. The CDR3 runs to 14 residues. The V gene end was trimmed by 4 bases and the J gene end by 8 bases; junction bases not matched to a gene: 6. CDR1 and CDR2 (germline): DFQATT, SNEGSKA (reference sequence). The CDR3 is CSATSSGGEDEQFF. Written as DNA, the CDR3 is TGCAGTGCTACTTCTAGCGGGGGGGAGGATGAGCAGTTCTTC.

The J gene is TRBJ2-1, the V gene TRBV20-1, with D possibly TRBD2 on 5 matching bases. The CDR3 covers 13 residues. Looked up from germline, CDR1 is DFQATT and CDR2 is SNEGSKA (reference sequence). V lost 5 bases and J lost 0, with 8 bases in between. CDR3 in DNA: TGCAGTGCTTCGACTAACTCCTACAATGAGCAGTTCTTC. Amino acids: CSASTNSYNEQFF.

This clonotype came up a few times. The chain is built from TRBV7-2 and TRBJ2-7, with D hard to call. The V and J ends lost 0 bases and 3 bases respectively, with 9 bases between them. CDR1 is SGHTA and CDR2 is FQGNSA in the germline V gene. There are 14 residues in the CDR3. The CDR3 reads CASSLALIRYEQYF. In DNA form, the CDR3 reads TGTGCCAGCAGCTTAGCGCTGATACGCTACGAGCAGTACTTC.

This clonotype was seen at least ten times. The CDR3 DNA sequence: TGTGCCAGCAGCGTAGTGACCGACACCGGGGAGCTGTTTTTT. It encodes CASSVVTDTGELFF. This sequence joins TRBV9 and TRBJ2-2; D is unclear. There are 14 residues in the CDR3. The germline V gene encodes CDR1 SGDLS and CDR2 YYNGEE. Trimming left V 0 bases short and J 3 bases short, with 6 bases between.

In its sample, this clonotype was seen many times. The chain combines TRBV20-1 with TRBJ2-7; either TRBD1 or TRBD2 may supply D (5 bases each). Germline CDR1 DFQATT, CDR2 SNEGSKA (reference sequence). V was shortened by 3 bases and J by 6 bases, with 21 bases between the two germline ends. This CDR3 has 15 residues. The CDR3 nucleotides are TGCAGTGCTAGGGACCGCCGGGGCGGTTTGGTCGAGCAGTACTTC. This sequence encodes CSARDRRGGLVEQYF.

This clonotype was observed many times. The chain recombines TRBV4-1 with TRBJ2-2, with D unclear. The length of the CDR3 is 15 residues. Germline V gene lookup returns CDR1 MGHRA and CDR2 YSYEKL. V lost 3 bases to trimming and J lost 2 bases, with 10 bases between them. The CDR3 loop reads CASSQPWVNTGELFF. The CDR3 bases are TGCGCCAGCAGCCAGCCCTGGGTAAACACCGGGGAGCTGTTTTTT.

This clonotype was counted between two and nine times. V gene TRBV3-1 combines with J gene TRBJ2-5; no reliable D call. From germline, CDR1 is LGHDT and CDR2 YNNKEL (reference sequence). The CDR3 is 12 residues long. Trimming shortened V by 0 bases and J by 6 bases, and 5 bases separated the two germline ends. The CDR3 region has the DNA TGTGCCAGCAGCCAAGAACAGAAGACCCAGTACTTC. Protein: CASSQEQKTQYF.

In its sample, this clonotype was seen a few times. The gene calls are TRBV18 and TRBJ2-1, with 10 nucleotides matching TRBD2. CDR1 KGHSH and CDR2 LQKENI come from the germline V gene. There are 15 residues in the CDR3. After removal of 2 bases from V and 6 bases from J, the junction contained 4 bases not matched to a gene. In nucleotides, the CDR3 is TGTGCCAGCTCACCATTCCCTAGCGGGGGCAATGAGCAGTTCTTC. It translates to CASSPFPSGGNEQFF.

The V and J genes are TRBV20-1 and TRBJ2-5, with TRBD2 identical over 8 bases. V gave up 5 bases and J gave up 5 bases; unmatched junction bases: 10. Per the germline V gene, CDR1 is DFQATT and CDR2 is SNEGSKA (reference sequence). The CDR3 totals 14 residues. The CDR3 sequence: CSAVRGGVGETQYF. The CDR3 DNA follows: TGCAGTGCTGTCCGGGGGGGCGTTGGCGAGACCCAGTACTTC.

This clonotype showed up many times. This rearrangement joins TRBV20-1 to TRBJ1-2; D is possibly TRBD1 (6 bases). This CDR3 is 15 amino acids long. V lost 2 bases and J 2 bases, leaving 15 bases between the germline ends. Germline V lookup: CDR1 DFQATT, CDR2 SNEGSKA (reference sequence). CDR3 protein: CSARFWVRGNYGYTF. The CDR3 DNA sequence: TGCAGTGCTAGATTTTGGGTCAGGGGAAACTATGGCTACACCTTC.

The rearrangement joins TRBV5-1 to TRBJ2-7; no definite D call. The ends were cut back, 0 bases at V and 0 bases at J, with 10 bases in the middle. Germline CDR1 SGHRS, CDR2 YFSETQ. The CDR3 sequence is 15 residues long. CDR3: CASSLGRVSSYEQYF. The DNA for the CDR3 is TGCGCCAGCAGCTTGGGACGGGTGAGCTCCTACGAGCAGTACTTC.

This clonotype appeared a few times. In nucleotides, the CDR3 is TGTGCCAGCAGTTTACAAGGGGCGGATGGCTACACCTTC. This codes for CASSLQGADGYTF. J is TRBJ1-2 and V is TRBV12-3 or TRBV12-4, with D tentatively TRBD1 (5 bases). V was trimmed by 2 bases and J by 6 bases, leaving 10 bases between them. The CDR3 is made up of 13 amino acids.

The genes are TRBV7-3 and TRBJ1-1; the match to TRBD1 covers 7 bases. This CDR3 is 13 amino acids long. V lost 5 bases, J lost 3 bases, and 3 bases stayed unmatched. Per germline, CDR1 SGHTA and CDR2 FQGTGA. The CDR3 loop is CASSDRVYTEAFF. The CDR3 DNA is TGTGCCAGCAGCGACAGGGTTTACACTGAAGCTTTCTTT.

The table lists this clonotype with many counts. The V and J genes are TRBV28 and TRBJ1-2; D gene ambiguous. The germline V gene encodes CDR1 MDHEN and CDR2 SYDVKM. This CDR3 is 14 amino acids long. V was shortened by 3 bases and J by 0 bases, with 8 bases between the two germline ends. This chain's CDR3 is CASSLIAANYGYTF. The DNA of the CDR3 is TGTGCCAGCAGTTTGATCGCAGCTAACTATGGCTACACCTTC.

This clonotype was observed at least ten times. V and J are TRBV3-1 and TRBJ2-7; 8 positions match TRBD1. The CDR3 is 13 residues long. The V gene's germline CDR1 is LGHDT and CDR2 YNNKEL (reference sequence). Trimming took 4 bases from V and 2 from J; bases not matched to a gene: 1. The CDR3 sequence is CASSRTGTYEQYF. The CDR3 DNA reads TGTGCCAGCAGCCGGACAGGGACCTACGAGCAGTACTTC.

This clonotype showed up just a few times. This chain links TRBV15 with TRBJ1-1; TRBD1 matches 7 bases. J was trimmed by 7 bases and V by 1 base; bases with no gene match: 6. This CDR3 has 14 residues. From germline, CDR1 is LNHNV and CDR2 YYDKDF (reference sequence). The CDR3 sequence: CATSRGDRDREAFF. For the CDR3, the DNA is TGTGCCACCAGCAGAGGTGACAGGGACCGTGAAGCTTTCTTT.

This clonotype was picked up many times. J is TRBJ2-2 and V is TRBV19; tentative D call: TRBD2 (7 bases). This CDR3 region has 17 residues. Germline V lookup: CDR1 LNHDA, CDR2 SQIVND (reference sequence). V dropped 3 bases and J dropped 1 base, with 15 bases sitting between them. CDR3 DNA: TGTGCCAGTAGTATCCCCGGCGGGGGCCTGAACACCGGGGAGCTGTTTTTT. The encoded protein is CASSIPGGGLNTGELFF.

The V call is TRBV10-3, the J call TRBJ2-7, with 9 bases aligning to TRBD1. This CDR3 contains 14 residues. CDR1 and CDR2 from the germline V gene are ENHRY and SYGVKD. V lost 6 bases to trimming and J lost 6 bases; unmatched junction nucleotides: 9. CDR3 sequence (DNA): TGTGCCATCAGACAGGGGGCGTCGGGGGTCGAGCAGTACTTC. This translates into CAIRQGASGVEQYF.

Notes on this clonotype: This sequence may be a read error, since a much larger clone differs from it by one base. V is TRBV7-2 and J is TRBJ2-3; D call uncertain. CDR3 length: 16 amino acids. Germline V gene data show CDR1 as SGHTA and CDR2 as FQGNSA. Trimming removed 5 bases at V and 4 bases at J, with 19 bases between. The CDR3 reads CASSPRTERLPDTQYF. CDR3 bases: TGTGCCAGCAGCCCCCGCACCGAGAGGCTCCCAGATACGCAGTATTTT.

This clonotype appeared many times. V is TRBV29-1 and J is TRBJ2-5; D is possibly TRBD2 (5 bases). V was shortened by 0 bases and J by 6 bases, with 26 bases between the two germline ends. CDR3 size: 18 residues. Germline CDR1 SQVTM, CDR2 ANQGSEA. For the CDR3, the DNA is TGCAGCGTTGAAGATAGGAGCGGTCCAGTAATGAGGCGAAAGACCCAGTACTTC. Translated, it gives CSVEDRSGPVMRRKTQYF. The full variable domain, with the rest looked up from reference TRBV29-1 and TRBJ2-5, is SAVISQKPSRDICQRGTSLTIQCQVDSQVTMMFWYRQQPGQSLTLIATANQGSEATYESGFVIDKFPISRPNLTFSTLTVSNMSPEDSSIYLCSVEDRSGPVMRRKTQYFGPGTRLLVL.

The chain joins TRBV5-1 to TRBJ1-1; D not resolved. The V gene lost 0 bases and the J gene lost 1 base, with 7 bases spanning the gap. The CDR3 consists of 14 residues. From germline, CDR1 is SGHRS and CDR2 YFSETQ. CDR3 region: CASSLVPENTEAFF. The CDR3 coding sequence is TGCGCCAGCAGCTTGGTGCCGGAGAACACTGAAGCTTTCTTT.

This clonotype came up many times. V gene TRBV6-6 combines with J gene TRBJ2-1, with D perhaps matching TRBD2 (6 bases). CDR1 MNHNY and CDR2 SVGAGI come from the germline V gene (reference sequence). V lost 1 base and J lost 8, with 6 bases in between. This CDR3 is 12 amino acids long. This CDR3 is CASSYWRDEQFF. DNA of the CDR3: TGTGCCAGCAGTTACTGGAGGGATGAGCAGTTCTTC.

The sample holds many counts of this clonotype. The gene calls are TRBV20-1 and TRBJ1-6; maybe TRBD1 (6 bases). The CDR3 sequence is 14 residues long. V was clipped by 5 bases and J by 5 bases, with 13 bases between them. The germline V gene encodes CDR1 DFQATT and CDR2 SNEGSKA (reference sequence). The CDR3 DNA is TGCAGTGCTGCCGGGGGCGCCCATAATTCACCCCTCCACTTT. This encodes CSAAGGAHNSPLHF.

This clonotype was counted between two and nine times. V is TRBV5-1 and J is TRBJ2-7; 9 bases agree with TRBD2. J lost 5 bases, V lost 5 bases, and 8 bases had no gene match. The CDR3 is 14 residues long. Germline V gene sequence: CDR1 SGHRS, CDR2 YFSETQ. This CDR3 is CASSIAGAPHEQYF. DNA of the CDR3: TGCGCCAGCAGTATAGCGGGGGCGCCCCACGAGCAGTACTTC. The complete variable domain, with remaining parts taken from reference TRBV5-1 and TRBJ2-7, reads KAGVTQTPRYLIKTRGQQVTLSCSPISGHRSVSWYQQTPGQGLQFLFEYFSETQRNKGNFPGRFSGRQFSNSRSEMNVSTLELGDSALYLCASSIAGAPHEQYFGPGTRLTVT.

The J gene is TRBJ1-1, the V gene TRBV18, with TRBD1 matching 9 bases. Germline V gene sequence: CDR1 KGHSH, CDR2 LQKENI. The V gene end was trimmed by 5 bases and the J gene end by 0 bases; junction bases not matched to a gene: 4. The CDR3 has 15 amino acids. The CDR3 reads CASSSRTGVNTEAFF. The CDR3 DNA sequence: TGTGCCAGCTCATCCCGGACAGGGGTGAACACTGAAGCTTTCTTT.

With respect to this clonotype: This could be a read error, since a much larger clone is one nucleotide away. The chain is built from TRBV5-5 and TRBJ1-2; D is unresolved. The germline V gene encodes CDR1 SGHKS and CDR2 YYEKEE (reference sequence). Between the trimmed V and J ends, which lost 2 bases and 4 bases, there was a span of 6 bases. This CDR3 spans 12 amino acids. The CDR3 region is CASSFESYGYTF. The CDR3 DNA sequence: TGTGCCAGCAGCTTCGAAAGCTATGGCTACACCTTC.

At least ten counts were recorded for this clonotype. The chain employs TRBV20-1 and TRBJ1-2; 7 bases are shared with TRBD1. The CDR3 spans 15 residues. V gave up 5 bases and J gave up 3 bases; unmatched junction bases: 12. Germline V lookup: CDR1 DFQATT, CDR2 SNEGSKA (reference sequence). This CDR3 is CSARDSKKGDYGYTF. The CDR3 DNA reads as TGCAGTGCTCGGGACAGCAAGAAGGGCGACTATGGCTACACCTTC.

The rearrangement uses TRBV29-1 and TRBJ2-7; TRBD2 matches 7 bases. The germline V gene encodes CDR1 SQVTM and CDR2 ANQGSEA. V lost 4 bases and J lost 3; bases outside the gene matches: 3. The CDR3 is made up of 12 amino acids. DNA of the CDR3: TGCAGCGTTGGGCGGGAGCGCTACGAGCAGTACTTC. It translates to CSVGRERYEQYF.

The chain employs TRBV2 and TRBJ1-2, with D uncertain. The germline gives CDR1 SNHLY, CDR2 FYNNEI. V was clipped by 5 bases and J by 8 bases, with 12 bases between them. The CDR3 has 12 amino acids. The CDR3, as DNA: TGTGCCAGCAGTCTAGGACTTCAGGGCTACACCTTC. Translating it yields CASSLGLQGYTF.